Detailed here is one T cell receptor (beta chain). This sample is part of a study of blood T cell repertoires in COVID-19. As processed by the authors: The assay estimated nucleated cells by amplifying reference gene primers. Sequenced by immunoSEQ multiplex PCR; TCRdb stores in-frame clones only, minus some. The DNA gave D and trimming, while V, J and clone size come from that table. Among roughly 340,000 clones listed, approximately 92% were seen once. Germline trimming cut 2 bases from V and 5 bases from J; bases unmatched to any gene: 5. The CDR3 spans 15 residues. Germline CDR1 reads MNHNS; CDR2 reads SASEGT. Recruitment covered about two dozen US areas and drew participants whose ages spanned about 18 to 90 years. Participant reports of clinical history set cohort assignment. Recovery meant two consecutive negative NP/OP PCR tests, professional clearance, or resolved symptoms.

The chain combines TRBV6-1 with TRBJ2-3; 9 bases align to TRBD2. This receptor was obtained from a man younger than 30 who had recovered from COVID-19. The sample comprised PBMCs or T cells enriched from blood (not recorded which). The CDR3: CASSEWRGGKDTQYF. The CDR3 nucleotides read TGTGCCAGCAGTGAATGGCGGGGGGGTAAAGATACGCAGTATTTT.